Following are 14 T cell receptor beta chains from one sample sequenced in a study of blood T cell repertoires in COVID-19. Data came from immunoSEQ multiplex PCR; TCRdb stores just in-frame clones and leaves some out. The table records 14,000 or so clones, approximately 90% of them present only once. The specimen was peripheral blood. Receptors were obtained from a man aged 50-59 years with active COVID-19.

The chain carries TRBV7-8 and TRBJ2-1, with 10 bases identical to TRBD2. The CDR3 is 16 residues long. Germline CDR1 SGHVS, CDR2 FQNEAQ. V was pared by 4 bases and J by 5 bases, with 8 bases of the junction left unmatched. The CDR3 bases are TGTGCCAGCAGCTGGACTAGCGGCCATGGAAACAATGAGCAGTTCTTC. This codes for CASSWTSGHGNNEQFF.

This rearrangement joins TRBV12-3 or TRBV12-4 to TRBJ1-2; 9 nucleotides agree with TRBD1. CDR3 length equals 13 residues. V was pared by 3 bases and J by 11 bases, with 7 bases of the junction left unmatched. The CDR3 sequence: CASSFRTGAYYTF. CDR3 nucleotides: TGTGCCAGCAGTTTTCGGACAGGGGCCTATTACACCTTC.

The chain joins TRBV5-1 to TRBJ1-5; 10 nucleotides match TRBD1. Germline CDR1 and CDR2: SGHRS and YFSETQ. With V trimmed by 5 bases and J by 7 bases, 9 bases remained unmatched. The CDR3 runs to 15 residues. CDR3 DNA sequence: TGCGCCAGCAGTCCCGGGACAGGGGTTGGGCAGCCCCAGCATTTT. Protein: CASSPGTGVGQPQHF. Full variable domain (rest looked up from reference TRBV5-1 and TRBJ1-5): KAGVTQTPRYLIKTRGQQVTLSCSPISGHRSVSWYQQTPGQGLQFLFEYFSETQRNKGNFPGRFSGRQFSNSRSEMNVSTLELGDSALYLCASSPGTGVGQPQHFGDGTRLSIL.

The chain carries TRBV29-1 and TRBJ1-1; a possible D gene is TRBD1 (5 bases). Germline V gene lookup returns CDR1 SQVTM and CDR2 ANQGSEA. This CDR3 spans 13 amino acids. The V and J ends lost 0 bases and 0 bases respectively, with 5 bases between them. In DNA, the CDR3 is TGCAGCGTTGAAGAGACAGTGAACACTGAAGCTTTCTTT. This codes for CSVEETVNTEAFF.

V and J are TRBV5-6 and TRBJ1-1, with a tentative D call TRBD1 (6 bases). Germline-derived CDR1 and CDR2 are SGHDT and YYEEEE. Trimming pared 4 bases from V and 5 bases from J, leaving 15 bases between. This CDR3 has 14 amino acids. CDR3 protein: CASSRRGGWTEAFF. The CDR3 DNA follows: TGTGCCAGCAGCCGTAGGGGGGGATGGACTGAAGCTTTCTTT.

The chain combines TRBV24-1 with TRBJ2-1; 11 bases fit TRBD2. CDR3 length: 18 residues. Per the germline V gene, CDR1 is KGHDR and CDR2 is SFDVKD. V was clipped by 3 bases and J by 9 bases; unmatched bases: 15. The chain's CDR3 is CATSDRSPTSGRLGEQFF. The CDR3 nucleotides read TGTGCCACCAGTGATCGGTCCCCCACTAGCGGGAGATTGGGTGAGCAGTTCTTC.

This chain connects TRBV7-2 to TRBJ2-1, with D perhaps TRBD2 (5 bases). This CDR3 spans 12 amino acids. V was clipped by 3 bases and J by 8 bases, with 8 bases between them. The germline V gene has CDR1 SGHTA and CDR2 FQGNSA. The CDR3 reads CASSLGVHEQFF. The CDR3 DNA sequence: TGTGCCAGCAGCTTGGGAGTACATGAGCAGTTCTTC.

The chain uses TRBV5-6 and TRBJ2-2; 8 bases map to TRBD2. Trimming removed 4 bases from V and 4 bases from J; junction bases left unmatched: 12. This CDR3 spans 17 amino acids. CDR1 is SGHDT, CDR2 YYEEEE, per germline. The CDR3 sequence is CASSPFAAGGGTGELFF. In DNA, the CDR3 is TGTGCCAGCAGCCCCTTTGCGGCGGGAGGCGGCACCGGGGAGCTGTTTTTT.

This clone was picked up one time. The chain recombines TRBV11-2 with TRBJ2-2, with 7 bases identical to TRBD2. V was clipped by 5 bases and J by 3 bases; unmatched bases: 3. The CDR3 has 14 residues. Germline CDR1 is SGHAT and CDR2 is FQNNGV. CDR3 amino acids: CASSGAGYTGELFF. As DNA, the CDR3 is TGTGCCAGCAGCGGAGCGGGGTACACCGGGGAGCTGTTTTTT.

The V and J genes are TRBV9 and TRBJ2-1, with D perhaps TRBD2 (6 bases). The V end lost 4 bases, the J end lost 4 bases, and 12 bases lay between the germline ends. The germline V gene encodes CDR1 SGDLS and CDR2 YYNGEE. CDR3 length equals 14 residues. This CDR3 is CASSPPGLYNEQFF. CDR3 DNA sequence: TGTGCCAGCAGCCCCCCGGGACTTTACAATGAGCAGTTCTTC. The full variable domain, completed using reference TRBV9 and TRBJ2-1, is DSGVTQTPKHLITATGQRVTLRCSPRSGDLSVYWYQQSLDQGLQFLIQYYNGEERAKGNILERFSAQQFPDLHSELNLSSLELGDSALYFCASSPPGLYNEQFFGPGTRLTVL.

This sequence joins TRBV15 and TRBJ2-1, with D unresolved. V lost 11 bases and J lost 0, with 17 bases in between. Germline CDR1 is LNHNV and CDR2 is YYDKDF (reference sequence). The CDR3 extends over 15 amino acids. The CDR3 is CALLREASSYNEQFF. The DNA of the CDR3 is TGTGCCCTCCTGAGAGAGGCCAGCTCCTACAATGAGCAGTTCTTC.

V usage is TRBV4-3 and J usage is TRBJ1-3; no clear D. Trimming removed 1 base from V and 4 bases from J, with 11 bases in between. This CDR3 is built from 15 residues. Per germline, CDR1 LGHNA and CDR2 YSLEER. DNA for the CDR3: TGCGCCAGCAGCCAAGGCGGGGTTTCCGGAAACACCATATATTTT. Amino acid sequence: CASSQGGVSGNTIYF.

The CDR3 here is CSVATDRNQPQHF. CDR3 DNA: TGCAGCGTTGCAACAGATCGCAATCAGCCCCAGCATTTT. The rearrangement links TRBV29-1 to TRBJ1-5; D is undetermined. V lost 4 bases and J lost 2, with 9 bases in between. In germline, CDR1 is SQVTM, CDR2 ANQGSEA. The CDR3 length is 13 residues.

V usage is TRBV6-5 and J usage is TRBJ1-1; D call uncertain. The CDR3 has 11 residues. The V gene lost 6 bases and the J gene lost 11 bases, with 13 bases spanning the gap. The germline V gene encodes CDR1 MNHEY and CDR2 SVGAGI. CDR3 sequence (DNA): TGTGCCAGCAGCGACGGGGTTCGGGCTTTCTTT. It yields the protein CASSDGVRAFF.